The 2 T cell receptor beta chains below all came from one sample that was sequenced in a study of Ad26.COV2.S vaccination and SARS-CoV-2 variants. Treatment noted: over 15 received Ad26.COV2.S at low or high dose, single or two shots; roughly five received placebo; per-sample allocation not given. Repertoires come from day 63 after the first vaccine or placebo injection. The method was immunoSEQ multiplex PCR; TCRdb's version includes in-frame clones alone and lacks a portion of them. The table lists hundreds of thousands of clones, 80% to 90% of them singletons, with approximately 1.5% in the top ten. The material was peripheral blood, obtained in a trial of Ad26.COV2.S vaccine versus placebo. These receptors originate from a person between 18 and 65 years old who received the Ad26.COV2.S COVID-19 vaccine or a placebo.

This chain connects TRBV6-5 to TRBJ2-7; 12 bases are a match to TRBD2. V gave up 8 bases and J gave up 3 bases; unmatched junction bases: 8. CDR1 is MNHEY, CDR2 SVGAGI, per germline. The CDR3 loop spans 15 amino acids. The CDR3 is CASLTGTSGYYEQYF. In DNA form, the CDR3 reads TGTGCCAGCCTGACTGGGACTAGCGGGTACTACGAGCAGTACTTC.

This chain connects TRBV7-9 to TRBJ1-5, with a weak D call TRBD1 (6 bases). Germline CDR1 SEHNR, CDR2 FQNEAQ (reference sequence). The ends were cut back, 3 bases at V and 9 bases at J, with 15 bases in the middle. The CDR3 totals 14 residues. The chain's CDR3 is CASSFVGDKVPQHF. The CDR3 DNA follows: TGTGCCAGCAGCTTCGTGGGGGACAAAGTGCCCCAGCATTTT.